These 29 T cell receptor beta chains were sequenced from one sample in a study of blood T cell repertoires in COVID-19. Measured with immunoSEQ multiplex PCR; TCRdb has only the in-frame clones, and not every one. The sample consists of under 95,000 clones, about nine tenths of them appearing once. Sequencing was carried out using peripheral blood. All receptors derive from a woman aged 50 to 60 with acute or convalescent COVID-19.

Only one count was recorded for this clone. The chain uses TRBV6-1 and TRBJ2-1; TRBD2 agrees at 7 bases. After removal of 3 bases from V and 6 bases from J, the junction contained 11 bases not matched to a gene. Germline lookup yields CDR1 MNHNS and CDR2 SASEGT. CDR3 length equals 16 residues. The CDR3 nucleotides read TGTGCCAGCAGTGAGCTACTAGCGATGGGGCTCAATGAGCAGTTCTTC. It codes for CASSELLAMGLNEQFF.

The CDR3 nucleotides are TGTGCCTGGAGTACCGGACAGATTATTGGAAACACCATATATTTT. It yields the protein CAWSTGQIIGNTIYF. The J gene is TRBJ1-3, the V gene TRBV30; weak D call: TRBD1 (6 bases). The CDR3 has 15 residues. Germline CDR1 reads GTSNPN; CDR2 reads SVGIG (reference sequence). V dropped 2 bases and J dropped 3 bases, with 14 bases sitting between them.

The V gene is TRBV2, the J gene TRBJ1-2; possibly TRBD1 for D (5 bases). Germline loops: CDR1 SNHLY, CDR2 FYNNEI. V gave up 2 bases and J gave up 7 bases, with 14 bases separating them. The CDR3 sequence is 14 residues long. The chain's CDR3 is CASSENQGSAGYTF. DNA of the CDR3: TGTGCCAGCAGTGAAAATCAGGGTTCCGCTGGCTACACCTTC.

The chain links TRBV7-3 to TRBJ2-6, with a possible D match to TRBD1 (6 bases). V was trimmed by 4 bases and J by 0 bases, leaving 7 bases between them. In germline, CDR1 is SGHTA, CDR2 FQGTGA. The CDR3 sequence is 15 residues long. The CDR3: CASSSRGSGANVLTF. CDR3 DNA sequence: TGTGCCAGCAGCTCCAGGGGCTCTGGGGCCAACGTCCTGACTTTC.

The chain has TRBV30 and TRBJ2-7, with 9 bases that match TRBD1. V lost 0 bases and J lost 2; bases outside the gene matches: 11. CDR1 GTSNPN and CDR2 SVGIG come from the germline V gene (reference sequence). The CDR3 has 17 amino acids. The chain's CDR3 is CAWSVFLLGQGAYEQYF. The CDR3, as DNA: TGTGCCTGGAGTGTATTTTTATTGGGACAGGGCGCCTACGAGCAGTACTTC. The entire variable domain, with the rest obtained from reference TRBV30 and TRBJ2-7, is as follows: SQTIHQWPATLVQPVGSPLSLECTVEGTSNPNLYWYRQAAGRGLQLLFYSVGIGQISSEVPQNLSASRPQDRQFILSSKKLLLSDSGFYLCAWSVFLLGQGAYEQYFGPGTRLTVT.

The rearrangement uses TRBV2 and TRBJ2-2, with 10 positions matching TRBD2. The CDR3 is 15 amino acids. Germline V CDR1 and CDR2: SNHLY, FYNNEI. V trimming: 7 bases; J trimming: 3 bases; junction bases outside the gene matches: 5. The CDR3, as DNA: TGTGCCAGCATTGGGACTAGCGATCACACCGGGGAGCTGTTTTTT. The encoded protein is CASIGTSDHTGELFF.

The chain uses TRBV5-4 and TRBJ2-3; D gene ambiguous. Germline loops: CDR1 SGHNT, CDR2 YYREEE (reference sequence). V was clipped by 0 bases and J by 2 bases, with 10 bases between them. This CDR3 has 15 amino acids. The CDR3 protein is CASSLDLTHTDTQYF. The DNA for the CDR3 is TGTGCCAGCAGCTTGGACCTGACTCACACAGATACGCAGTATTTT.

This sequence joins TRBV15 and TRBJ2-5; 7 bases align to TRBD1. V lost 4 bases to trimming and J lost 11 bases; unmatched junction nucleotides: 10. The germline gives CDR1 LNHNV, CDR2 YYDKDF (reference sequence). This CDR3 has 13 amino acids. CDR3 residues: CATSTWDREVQYF. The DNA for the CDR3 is TGTGCCACCAGCACCTGGGACAGAGAGGTTCAGTACTTC.

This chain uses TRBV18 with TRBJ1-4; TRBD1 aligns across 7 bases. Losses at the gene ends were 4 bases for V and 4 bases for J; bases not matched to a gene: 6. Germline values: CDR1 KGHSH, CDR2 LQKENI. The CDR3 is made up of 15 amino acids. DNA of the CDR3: TGTGCCAGCTCACGATCCGGGACAGATAATGAAAAACTGTTTTTT. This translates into CASSRSGTDNEKLFF.

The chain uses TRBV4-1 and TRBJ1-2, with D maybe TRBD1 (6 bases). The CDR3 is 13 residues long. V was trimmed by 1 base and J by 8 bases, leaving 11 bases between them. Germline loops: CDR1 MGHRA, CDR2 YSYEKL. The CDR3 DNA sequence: TGCGCCAGCAGCCAAGGACAGGCGGCAGGCTACACCTTC. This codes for CASSQGQAAGYTF.

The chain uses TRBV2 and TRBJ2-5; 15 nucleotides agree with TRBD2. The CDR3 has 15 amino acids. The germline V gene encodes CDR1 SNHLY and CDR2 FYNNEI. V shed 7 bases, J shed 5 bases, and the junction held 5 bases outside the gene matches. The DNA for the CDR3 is TGTGCCAGCACCCCAGGACTAGCGGGGGGGGAGACCCAGTACTTC. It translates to CASTPGLAGGETQYF.

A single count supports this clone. CDR3 coding DNA: TGTGCCAGCAGCCAAGGCCGTCTAACCCAAGAGACCCAGTACTTC. This translates into CASSQGRLTQETQYF. The chain links TRBV4-2 to TRBJ2-5; no reliable D call. Looked up from germline, CDR1 is LGHNA and CDR2 is YNFKEQ. V was cut by 1 base and J by 1 base, with 10 bases left in between. The CDR3 is 15 residues long.

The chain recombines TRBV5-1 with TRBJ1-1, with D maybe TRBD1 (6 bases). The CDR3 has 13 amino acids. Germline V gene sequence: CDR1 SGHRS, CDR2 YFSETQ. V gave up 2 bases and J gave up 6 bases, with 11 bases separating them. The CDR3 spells CASSLQGNAEAFF. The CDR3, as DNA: TGCGCCAGCAGCTTACAGGGTAACGCTGAAGCTTTCTTT.

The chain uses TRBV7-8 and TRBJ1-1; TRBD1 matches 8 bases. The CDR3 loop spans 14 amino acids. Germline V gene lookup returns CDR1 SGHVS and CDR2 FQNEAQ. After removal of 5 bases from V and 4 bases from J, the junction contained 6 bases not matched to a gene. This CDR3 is CASSPLDRATEAFF. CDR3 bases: TGTGCCAGCAGCCCCTTGGACAGGGCCACTGAAGCTTTCTTT.

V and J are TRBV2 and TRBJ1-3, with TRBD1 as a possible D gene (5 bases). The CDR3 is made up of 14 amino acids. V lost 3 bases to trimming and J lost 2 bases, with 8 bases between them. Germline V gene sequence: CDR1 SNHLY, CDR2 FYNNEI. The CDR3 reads CASSEGGAGNTIYF. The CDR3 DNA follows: TGTGCCAGCAGTGAGGGGGGAGCTGGAAACACCATATATTTT.

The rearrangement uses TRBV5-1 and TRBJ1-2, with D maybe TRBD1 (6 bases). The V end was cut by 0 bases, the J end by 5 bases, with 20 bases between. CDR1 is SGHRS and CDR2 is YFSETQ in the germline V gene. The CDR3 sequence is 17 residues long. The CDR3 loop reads CASSLALVPGHLYGYTF. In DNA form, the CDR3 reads TGCGCCAGCAGCTTGGCTTTGGTTCCGGGACATTTATATGGCTACACCTTC. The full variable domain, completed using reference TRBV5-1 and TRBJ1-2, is KAGVTQTPRYLIKTRGQQVTLSCSPISGHRSVSWYQQTPGQGLQFLFEYFSETQRNKGNFPGRFSGRQFSNSRSEMNVSTLELGDSALYLCASSLALVPGHLYGYTFGSGTRLTVV.

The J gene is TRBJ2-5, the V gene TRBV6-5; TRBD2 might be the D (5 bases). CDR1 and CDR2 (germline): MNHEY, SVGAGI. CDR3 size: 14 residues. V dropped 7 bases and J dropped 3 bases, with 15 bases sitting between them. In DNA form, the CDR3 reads TGTGCCAGCACCCCTCGTCGGCGGGAAGAGACCCAGTACTTC. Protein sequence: CASTPRRREETQYF.

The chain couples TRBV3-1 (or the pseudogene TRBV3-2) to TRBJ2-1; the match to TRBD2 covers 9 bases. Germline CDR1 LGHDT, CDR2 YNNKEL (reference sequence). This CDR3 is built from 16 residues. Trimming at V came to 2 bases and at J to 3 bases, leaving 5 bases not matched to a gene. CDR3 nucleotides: TGTGCCAGCAGCCAAAGGGCGGGGGGGATCTACAATGAGCAGTTCTTC. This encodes CASSQRAGGIYNEQFF.

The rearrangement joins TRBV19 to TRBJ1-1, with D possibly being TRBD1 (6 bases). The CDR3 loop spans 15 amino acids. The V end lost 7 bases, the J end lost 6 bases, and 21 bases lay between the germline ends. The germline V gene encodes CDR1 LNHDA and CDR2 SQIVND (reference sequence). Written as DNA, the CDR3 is TGTGCCAGTACCAAAACCAGGGGTAGGACCCCTGAAGCTTTCTTT. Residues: CASTKTRGRTPEAFF.

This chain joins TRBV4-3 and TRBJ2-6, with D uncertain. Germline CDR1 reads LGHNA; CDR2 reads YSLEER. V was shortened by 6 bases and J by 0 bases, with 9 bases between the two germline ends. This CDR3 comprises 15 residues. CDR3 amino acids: CASSLTGSGANVLTF. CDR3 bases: TGCGCCAGCAGTCTGACGGGCTCTGGGGCCAACGTCCTGACTTTC.

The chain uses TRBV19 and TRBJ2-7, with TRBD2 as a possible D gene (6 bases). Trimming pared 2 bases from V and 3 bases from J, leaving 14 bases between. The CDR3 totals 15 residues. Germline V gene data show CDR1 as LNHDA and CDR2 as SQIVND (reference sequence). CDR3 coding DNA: TGTGCCAGTAGTATATATGCGGGATGGCTCTACGAGCAGTACTTC. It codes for CASSIYAGWLYEQYF.

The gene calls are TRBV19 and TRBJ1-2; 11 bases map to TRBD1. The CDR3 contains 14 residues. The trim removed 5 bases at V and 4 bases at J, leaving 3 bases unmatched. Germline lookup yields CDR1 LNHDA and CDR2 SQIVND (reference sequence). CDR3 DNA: TGTGCCAGTAGTGGGACAGGGGGAACCTATGGCTACACCTTC. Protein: CASSGTGGTYGYTF.

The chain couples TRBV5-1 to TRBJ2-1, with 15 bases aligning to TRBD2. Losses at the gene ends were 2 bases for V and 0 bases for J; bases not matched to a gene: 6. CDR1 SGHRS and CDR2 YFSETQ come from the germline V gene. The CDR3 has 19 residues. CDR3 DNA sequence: TGCGCCAGCAGCTTCGGGACTAGCGGGGGGTTAAGCTCCTACAATGAGCAGTTCTTC. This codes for CASSFGTSGGLSSYNEQFF.

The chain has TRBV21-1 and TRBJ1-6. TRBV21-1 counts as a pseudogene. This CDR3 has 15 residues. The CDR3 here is CASRGGRKVDSPLHF. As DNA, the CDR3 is TGTGCCAGCAGGGGGGGGAGGAAAGTAGATTCACCCCTCCACTTT.

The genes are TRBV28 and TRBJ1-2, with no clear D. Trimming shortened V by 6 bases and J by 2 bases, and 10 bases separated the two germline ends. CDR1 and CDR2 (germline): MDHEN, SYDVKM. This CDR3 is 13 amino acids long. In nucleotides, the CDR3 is TGTGCCAGCAGGCTGACACAGAACTATGGCTACACCTTC. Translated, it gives CASRLTQNYGYTF.

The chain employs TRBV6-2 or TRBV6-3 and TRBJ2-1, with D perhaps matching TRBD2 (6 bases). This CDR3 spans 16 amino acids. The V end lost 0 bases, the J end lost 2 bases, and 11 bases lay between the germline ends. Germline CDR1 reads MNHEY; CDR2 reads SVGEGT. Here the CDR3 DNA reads TGTGCCAGCAGTTACTCGAAGGCGGGGACCTACAATGAGCAGTTCTTC. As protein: CASSYSKAGTYNEQFF.

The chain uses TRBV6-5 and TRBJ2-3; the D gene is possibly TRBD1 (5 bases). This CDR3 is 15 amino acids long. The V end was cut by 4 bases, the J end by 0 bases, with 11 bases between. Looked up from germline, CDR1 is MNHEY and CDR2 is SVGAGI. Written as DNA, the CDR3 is TGTGCCAGCAGTTCGGACATCACAAGCACAGATACGCAGTATTTT. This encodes CASSSDITSTDTQYF.

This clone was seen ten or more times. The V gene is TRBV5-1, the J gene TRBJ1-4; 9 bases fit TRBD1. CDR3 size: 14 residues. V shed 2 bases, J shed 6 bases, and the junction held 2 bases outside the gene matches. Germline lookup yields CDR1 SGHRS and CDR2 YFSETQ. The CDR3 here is CASSLRQGDEKLFF. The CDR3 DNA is TGCGCCAGCAGCTTACGACAGGGGGATGAAAAACTGTTTTTT.

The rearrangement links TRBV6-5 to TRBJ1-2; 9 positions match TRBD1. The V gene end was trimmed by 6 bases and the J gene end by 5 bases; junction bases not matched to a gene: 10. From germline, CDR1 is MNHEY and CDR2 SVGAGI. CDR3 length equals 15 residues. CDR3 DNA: TGTGCCAGCAGCTCCCCGCCCGGGACAGGGTATGGCTACACCTTC. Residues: CASSSPPGTGYGYTF.